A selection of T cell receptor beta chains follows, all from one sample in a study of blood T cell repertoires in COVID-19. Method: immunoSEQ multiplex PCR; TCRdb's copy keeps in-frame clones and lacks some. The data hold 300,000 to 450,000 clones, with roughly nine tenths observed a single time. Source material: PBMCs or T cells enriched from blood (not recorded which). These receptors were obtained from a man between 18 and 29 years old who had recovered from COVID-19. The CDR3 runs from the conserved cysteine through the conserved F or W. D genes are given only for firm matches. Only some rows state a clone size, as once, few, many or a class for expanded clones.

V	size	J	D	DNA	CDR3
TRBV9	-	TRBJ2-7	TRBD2	TGTGCCAGCAGCGCCTTACCCCGTAGCGGGAGGGGCGAGCAGTACTTC	CASSALPRSGRGEQYF
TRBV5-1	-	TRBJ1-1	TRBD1	TGCGCCAGCAGCGGAGACAGGGTGACTGAAGCTTTCTTT	CASSGDRVTEAFF
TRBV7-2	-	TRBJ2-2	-	TGTGCCAGCAGCCCCGGAGGGGCCGACACCGGGGAGCTGTTTTTT	CASSPGGADTGELFF
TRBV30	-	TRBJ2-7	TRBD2	TGTGCCTGGTCCCTAGCGGGAGTATCCGAGCAGTACTTC	CAWSLAGVSEQYF
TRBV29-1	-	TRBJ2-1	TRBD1	TGCCGGACAGGGGGCGCCTACAATGAGCAGTTCTTC	CRTGGAYNEQFF
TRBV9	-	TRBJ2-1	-	TGTGCCAGCAGCCCGAGCTCCTACAATGAGCAGTTCTTC	CASSPSSYNEQFF
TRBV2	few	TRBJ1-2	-	TGTGCCAGCGGGGCAGACTATGGCTACACCTTC	CASGADYGYTF
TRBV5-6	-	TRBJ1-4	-	TGTGCCAGCAGCTTGGACAGGCATAATGAAAAACTGTTTTTT	CASSLDRHNEKLFF
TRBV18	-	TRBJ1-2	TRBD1	TGTGCCAGCTCACCACCGGGACAGGGGGCTGGTCGCGGCTACACCTTC	CASSPPGQGAGRGYTF
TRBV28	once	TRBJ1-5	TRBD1	TGTGCCAGCAGTCAGGGACAGCTAATAGATCAGCCCCAGCATTTT	CASSQGQLIDQPQHF
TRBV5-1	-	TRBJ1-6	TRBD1	TGCGCCAGCAGCGCCGGGACAGGGTACAATTCACCCCTCCACTTT	CASSAGTGYNSPLHF
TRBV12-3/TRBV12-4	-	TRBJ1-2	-	TGTGCCAGCAGTTTGTCAGGGGAGGGAGGCTACACCTTC	CASSLSGEGGYTF
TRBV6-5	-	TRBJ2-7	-	TGTGCCAGCAGTTACTCCGCGCGAGGACTTTCCTACGAGCAGTACTTC	CASSYSARGLSYEQYF
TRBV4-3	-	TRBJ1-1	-	TGCGCCAGCAGCCAAGGAATCGGGGCGGGGACTGAAGCTTTCTTT	CASSQGIGAGTEAFF
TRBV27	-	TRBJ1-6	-	TGTGCCAGCAGTCTTATAGCTAATTCACCCCTCCACTTT	CASSLIANSPLHF
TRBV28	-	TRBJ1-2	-	TGTGCCAGCACCCCGGGGGGCAGAAAGCATGGCTACACCTTC	CASTPGGRKHGYTF
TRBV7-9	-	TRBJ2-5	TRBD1	TGTGCCAGCAGCTTAGCCACAGGGGGCCAAGAGACCCAGTACTTC	CASSLATGGQETQYF
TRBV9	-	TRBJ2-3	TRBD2	TGTGCCAGCAGCGTAGAAACAGCGGGAGTTACGCAGTATTTT	CASSVETAGVTQYF
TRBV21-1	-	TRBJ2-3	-	TGTGCCAGCAACACCTTGGTGGGTCGGCTAGCTGCCCTAGCAGATACGCAGTATTTT	CASNTLVGRLAALADTQYF
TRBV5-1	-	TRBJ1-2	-	TGCGCCAGCAGCTTGGAAGGACAGCAGTCCGGGGGCTACACCTTC	CASSLEGQQSGGYTF
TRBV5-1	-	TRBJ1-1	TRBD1	TGCGCCAGCCAGACAGGGCAATCAACTCCGAACACTGAAGCTTTCTTT	CASQTGQSTPNTEAFF
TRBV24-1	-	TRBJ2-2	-	TGTGCCACCAAAGCACCGAACACCGGGGAGCTGTTTTTT	CATKAPNTGELFF
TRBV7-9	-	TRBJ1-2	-	TGTGCCAGCAGCTTCTCGACACCCCGAGCGGATGGCTACACCTTC	CASSFSTPRADGYTF
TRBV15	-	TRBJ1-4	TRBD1	TGTGCCACCAGCAACCGGGACAGGGGGGTGGTTAATGAAAAACTGTTTTTT	CATSNRDRGVVNEKLFF
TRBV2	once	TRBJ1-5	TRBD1	TGTGCCAGCAGAACGACAGGGGGCAATCAGCCCCAGCATTTT	CASRTTGGNQPQHF
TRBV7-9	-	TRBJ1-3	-	TGTGCCAGCAGCTTAGTTGGGGGGTCTTCTGGAAACACCATATATTTT	CASSLVGGSSGNTIYF
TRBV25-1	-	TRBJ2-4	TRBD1	TGTGCCAGCAGTGAATTGGGGGACAGGGCGGACATTCAGTACTTC	CASSELGDRADIQYF
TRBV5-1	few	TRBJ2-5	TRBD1	TGCGCCAGCAGTCAGGGGGCCTTTGAGACCCAGTACTTC	CASSQGAFETQYF
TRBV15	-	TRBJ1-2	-	TGTGCCACCAGTCCTGAAGGGGGAAAGACGAGTGGCTACACCTTC	CATSPEGGKTSGYTF
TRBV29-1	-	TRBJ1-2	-	TGCAGCGCCAGCGGGGGCGAGGGCTATGGCTACACCTTC	CSASGGEGYGYTF
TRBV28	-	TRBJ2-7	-	TGTGCCACTTCGAGGAGGTATTACGAGCAGTACTTC	CATSRRYYEQYF
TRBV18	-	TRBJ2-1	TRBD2	TGTGCCAGCTCACGACTACGGGGACTAAACTCCTACAATGAGCAGTTCTTC	CASSRLRGLNSYNEQFF
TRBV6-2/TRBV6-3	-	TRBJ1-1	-	TGTGCCAGCAGTTCAGGCCCCACTGAAGCTTTCTTT	CASSSGPTEAFF
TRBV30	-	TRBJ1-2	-	TGTGCCTGGAGTAGAAACAGCCTCTTAACGCCTTATGGCTACACCTTC	CAWSRNSLLTPYGYTF
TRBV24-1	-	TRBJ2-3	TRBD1	TGTGCCACCAGTGATTCCCCTGACAGGGTTAGCACAGATACGCAGTATTTT	CATSDSPDRVSTDTQYF
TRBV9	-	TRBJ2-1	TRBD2	TGTGCCAGCAGCTCAGGATGGGGGGGTGAGCAGTTCTTC	CASSSGWGGEQFF
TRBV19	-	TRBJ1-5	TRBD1	TGTGCCAGTAGTCCAAGGACAGGGGATCTTAGCAATCAGCCCCAGCATTTT	CASSPRTGDLSNQPQHF
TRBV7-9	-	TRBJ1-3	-	TGTGCCAGCAGCTTGGACATCTCTGGAAACACCATATATTTT	CASSLDISGNTIYF